This TCR beta chain was recorded in a study of T cell changes during pregnancy in multiple sclerosis. The table lists this clone with a count of one. Data came from immunoSEQ multiplex PCR; TCRdb stores just in-frame clones and leaves some out. The data contain some 42,000 clones, under 95% of them singletons. The CDR3 contains 15 residues. Germline lookup yields CDR1 MNHNS and CDR2 SASEGT. Trimming removed 2 bases from V and 5 bases from J, with 15 bases in between. The sample was CD4+ T cells from peripheral blood mononuclear cells, taken in the third trimester of pregnancy. This TCR derives from a female donor with multiple sclerosis, enrolled in a pregnancy study. The rearrangement joins TRBV6-1 to TRBJ2-5; possibly TRBD1 for D (5 bases). The CDR3 DNA reads TGTGCCAGCAGTGAAAAAGCAGGGCCGACGGAGACCCAGTACTTC. Translated, it gives CASSEKAGPTETQYF.